This T cell receptor (beta chain) was profiled in a study of blood T cell repertoires in COVID-19. Adults between about 18 and 89 years of age took part from under 25 US areas. Participants reported their clinical history, and cohort assignment relied on those reports. The data were produced by immunoSEQ multiplex PCR, yet TCRdb's version contains in-frame clones alone and is incomplete. This table holds fewer than 200,000 clones, over 70% found once. The CDR3 runs to 16 residues. Germline V gene lookup returns CDR1 MGHRA and CDR2 YSYEKL. V shed 1 base, J shed 2 bases, and the junction held 6 bases outside the gene matches.

The chain carries TRBV4-1 and TRBJ2-7; 9 bases match TRBD2. Sequenced: PBMCs or T cells enriched from blood (not recorded which). The TCR was taken from a woman between 50 and 59 years old in a cohort exposed to, infected with or recovered from COVID-19 (not recorded which). The CDR3 protein is CASSQGSGRPPYEQYF. As DNA, the CDR3 is TGCGCCAGCAGCCAAGGAAGCGGGAGGCCCCCCTACGAGCAGTACTTC.